These 27 T cell receptor beta chains share one sample of origin, sequenced in a study of blood T cell repertoires in COVID-19. Some clones are missing from TCRdb's copy, which holds only in-frame ones; the method was immunoSEQ multiplex PCR. The data contain approximately 23,000 clones, around nine tenths of them singletons. The sample was peripheral blood. These receptors were taken from a woman of 80 years or more with active COVID-19.

The J gene is TRBJ2-5, the V gene TRBV4-3; 9 bases are shared with TRBD2. The CDR3 contains 14 residues. Looked up from germline, CDR1 is LGHNA and CDR2 is YSLEER. The J segment lost 2 bases and the V segment lost 6 bases, leaving 4 bases of the junction unmatched. The CDR3 region has the DNA TGCGCCAGCAGTGTCGGACTAGCGCAAGAGACCCAGTACTTC. It codes for CASSVGLAQETQYF.

The rearrangement uses TRBV5-6 and TRBJ2-2; 7 nucleotides agree with TRBD1. Looked up from germline, CDR1 is SGHDT and CDR2 is YYEEEE. This CDR3 is built from 15 residues. With 0 bases clipped from V and 6 bases from J, the junction kept 5 bases outside the gene matches. The CDR3 region has the DNA TGTGCCAGCAGCTTGGGGGGACAGCCCGCCGGGGAGCTGTTTTTT. Translating gives CASSLGGQPAGELFF.

This sequence joins TRBV9 and TRBJ2-1; TRBD2 agrees at 12 bases. From germline, CDR1 is SGDLS and CDR2 YYNGEE. CDR3 length: 15 amino acids. V lost 3 bases to trimming and J lost 6 bases; unmatched junction nucleotides: 4. CDR3 region: CASSALAGGFNEQFF. The CDR3, as DNA: TGTGCCAGCAGCGCCCTAGCGGGGGGGTTCAATGAGCAGTTCTTC.

Relative to its sample, this clone is medium-sized. V and J are TRBV7-2 and TRBJ1-5, with 9 bases that match TRBD1. The V and J ends lost 3 bases and 7 bases, in that order; junction bases with no gene match: 7. This CDR3 is built from 15 residues. Germline-derived CDR1 and CDR2 are SGHTA and FQGNSA. The CDR3 region is CASSFDTGTGQPQHF. The CDR3 coding sequence is TGTGCCAGCAGCTTCGATACCGGGACAGGGCAGCCCCAGCATTTT.

The CDR3 coding sequence is TGTGCCAGCAGCCGCGACAGGGAGGGAAACACCATATATTTT. Amino acid sequence: CASSRDREGNTIYF. This chain uses TRBV2 with TRBJ1-3, with 7 bases aligning to TRBD1. This CDR3 is 14 amino acids long. V was clipped by 6 bases and J by 4 bases; unmatched bases: 6. Germline V gives CDR1 SNHLY, CDR2 FYNNEI.

This chain links TRBV19 with TRBJ2-1, with 11 bases that match TRBD2. CDR1 and CDR2 (germline): LNHDA, SQIVND (reference sequence). Trimming took 6 bases from V and 7 from J; bases not matched to a gene: 8. The length of the CDR3 is 15 residues. CDR3 in amino acids: CASSLIAGGENEQFF. CDR3 nucleotide sequence: TGTGCCAGTAGCTTGATAGCGGGGGGGGAGAATGAGCAGTTCTTC.

The chain has TRBV3-1 (or the pseudogene TRBV3-2) and TRBJ1-2, with D perhaps TRBD1 (6 bases). The length of the CDR3 is 13 residues. Germline V CDR1 and CDR2: LGHDT, YNNKEL (reference sequence). Between the trimmed V and J ends, which lost 2 bases and 11 bases, there was a span of 15 bases. The CDR3 protein is CASSQLTGLEYTF. In DNA form, the CDR3 reads TGTGCCAGCAGCCAATTAACAGGGTTGGAGTACACCTTC.

CDR3: CASRDRVLDGYTF. In DNA, the CDR3 is TGTGCCAGCCGGGACAGGGTGCTTGATGGCTACACCTTC. V is TRBV6-5 and J is TRBJ1-2, with 9 nucleotides matching TRBD1. Germline trimming cut 8 bases from V and 6 bases from J; bases unmatched to any gene: 7. Germline CDR1 reads MNHEY; CDR2 reads SVGAGI. The CDR3 is 13 amino acids.

This clone was detected only once. The J gene is TRBJ1-5, the V gene TRBV4-2; 11 bases line up with TRBD1. Losses at the gene ends were 3 bases for V and 6 bases for J; bases not matched to a gene: 7. CDR1 is LGHNA and CDR2 is YNFKEQ in the germline V gene. This CDR3 contains 16 residues. The CDR3 sequence: CASSQVGQGDLQPQHF. The CDR3 DNA reads TGTGCCAGCAGCCAGGTGGGACAGGGGGATCTTCAGCCCCAGCATTTT.

The chain recombines TRBV3-1 (or the pseudogene TRBV3-2) with TRBJ1-1, with D maybe TRBD1 (6 bases). Looked up from germline, CDR1 is LGHDT and CDR2 is YNNKEL (reference sequence). The germline V and J ends were trimmed by 2 bases and 8 bases, with 18 bases remaining between them. The CDR3 runs 15 residues. The CDR3 DNA follows: TGTGCCAGCAGCCAATACAACAGGGAGAGGCCAGAAGCTTTCTTT. Residues: CASSQYNRERPEAFF.

This clone was counted a few times. The CDR3 loop is CASSRGTRSPWETQYF. The DNA for the CDR3 is TGTGCCAGCAGCCGGGGGACTAGGTCACCATGGGAGACCCAGTACTTC. The J gene is TRBJ2-5, the V gene TRBV11-2; 8 bases match TRBD2. V was clipped by 5 bases and J by 5 bases; unmatched bases: 13. The V gene's germline CDR1 is SGHAT and CDR2 FQNNGV. This CDR3 spans 16 amino acids.

The chain has TRBV30 and TRBJ2-3; weak D call: TRBD2 (5 bases). The CDR3 runs to 11 residues. From germline, CDR1 is GTSNPN and CDR2 SVGIG (reference sequence). Trimming shortened V by 3 bases and J by 6 bases, and 7 bases separated the two germline ends. CDR3 sequence reads: CAWSRGDTQYF. The CDR3 DNA follows: TGTGCCTGGAGCCGCGGGGATACGCAGTATTTT.

The chain is built from TRBV5-4 and TRBJ2-1, with TRBD2 matching over 7 bases. J gave up 8 bases and V 4 bases, and 3 bases lay outside the gene matches. Germline assignment: CDR1 SGHNT and CDR2 YYREEE (reference sequence). This CDR3 is built from 12 residues. CDR3 sequence reads: CASSRRGYEQFF. The CDR3 DNA follows: TGTGCCAGCAGCCGGCGGGGGTATGAGCAGTTCTTC.

The CDR3 sequence is CASTHGGSGNTIYF. The CDR3 region has the DNA TGTGCCAGCACCCACGGGGGCTCTGGAAACACCATATATTTT. This chain connects TRBV7-2 to TRBJ1-3; tentatively, D is TRBD1 (5 bases). Germline V gene data show CDR1 as SGHTA and CDR2 as FQGNSA. This CDR3 is built from 14 residues. Trimming pared 7 bases from V and 0 bases from J, leaving 10 bases between. Together with reference TRBV7-2 and TRBJ1-3, the CDR3 gives the full variable domain: GAGVSQSPSNKVTEKGKDVELRCDPISGHTALYWYRQSLGQGLEFLIYFQGNSAPDKSGLPSDRFSAERTGGSVSTLTIQRTQQEDSAVYLCASTHGGSGNTIYFGEGSWLTVV.

The rearrangement uses TRBV7-2 and TRBJ2-5, with TRBD2 matching 7 bases. After removal of 4 bases from V and 4 bases from J, the junction contained 3 bases not matched to a gene. The germline V gene has CDR1 SGHTA and CDR2 FQGNSA. The CDR3 has 13 residues. Here the CDR3 DNA reads TGTGCCAGCAGCTCAAGACTAGCAGAGACCCAGTACTTC. Its protein product is CASSSRLAETQYF.

A few counts support this clone. The chain combines TRBV11-3 with TRBJ2-2, with 8 bases that match TRBD1. The junction had 5 bases not matched to a gene; V was cut back by 2 bases and J by 6 bases. The CDR3 loop spans 15 amino acids. From germline, CDR1 is SGHNT and CDR2 YENEEA. CDR3 in amino acids: CASSLLGQGSGELFF. CDR3 DNA: TGTGCCAGCAGCTTACTCGGACAGGGTTCCGGGGAGCTGTTTTTT.

The chain joins TRBV19 to TRBJ1-2; possibly TRBD1 for D (6 bases). Trimming pared 3 bases from V and 4 bases from J, leaving 12 bases between. This CDR3 has 14 amino acids. CDR1 and CDR2 from the germline V gene are LNHDA and SQIVND (reference sequence). This chain's CDR3 is CASSIGQGIYGYTF. The CDR3 nucleotides are TGTGCCAGTAGTATTGGGCAGGGGATCTATGGCTACACCTTC.

This clone has only a few counts. CDR3 protein: CASSRTGQGDSPLHF. The CDR3 DNA sequence: TGTGCCAGCAGTCGGACGGGACAGGGCGATTCACCCCTCCACTTT. The chain is built from TRBV6-5 and TRBJ1-6; 9 bases fit TRBD1. The CDR3 consists of 15 residues. The V and J ends lost 5 bases and 8 bases, in that order; junction bases with no gene match: 7. The germline V gene has CDR1 MNHEY and CDR2 SVGAGI.

The J gene is TRBJ2-7, the V gene TRBV27, with 8 bases matching TRBD1. The V and J ends lost 4 bases and 5 bases, in that order; junction bases with no gene match: 4. The CDR3 is 13 amino acids. Germline V gene sequence: CDR1 MNHEY, CDR2 SMNVEV (reference sequence). The CDR3 DNA reads as TGTGCCAGCAGTTCGGACAGGGTCAACGAGCAGTACTTC. Its translation is CASSSDRVNEQYF.

This rearrangement joins TRBV7-2 to TRBJ1-2; 7 nucleotides agree with TRBD1. CDR1 is SGHTA and CDR2 is FQGNSA in the germline V gene. The CDR3 length is 15 residues. V shed 6 bases and J 2 bases; nucleotides not matched to a gene: 9. As DNA, the CDR3 is TGTGCCAGCAGACTAACCATACAGGGGAACTATGGCTACACCTTC. It translates to CASRLTIQGNYGYTF.

The chain carries TRBV6-5 and TRBJ2-2, with D perhaps matching TRBD2 (6 bases). V was cut by 0 bases and J by 5 bases, with 10 bases left in between. The germline V gene has CDR1 MNHEY and CDR2 SVGAGI. The CDR3 sequence is 15 residues long. CDR3 in DNA: TGTGCCAGCAGTTACTCGGGAGGAGGGACCGGGGAGCTGTTTTTT. Residues: CASSYSGGGTGELFF.

The chain combines TRBV2 with TRBJ1-1; 9 nucleotides match TRBD1. Losses at the gene ends were 7 bases for V and 3 bases for J; bases not matched to a gene: 6. Germline V gene lookup returns CDR1 SNHLY and CDR2 FYNNEI. CDR3 length: 14 residues. DNA for the CDR3: TGTGCCAGCACCCCCGACAGGGGGTACACTGAAGCTTTCTTT. It translates to CASTPDRGYTEAFF.

The genes are TRBV7-2 and TRBJ2-1; 11 positions match TRBD2. CDR3 size: 17 residues. The V segment lost 5 bases and the J segment 4 bases; nucleotides outside the gene matches: 10. Germline V gene lookup returns CDR1 SGHTA and CDR2 FQGNSA. CDR3 protein: CASSPNPGTSGYNEQFF. The CDR3 DNA reads TGTGCCAGCAGCCCAAACCCTGGGACTAGCGGTTACAATGAGCAGTTCTTC.

In DNA form, the CDR3 reads TGTGCCAGCAGTTATTACAGGCCTGGTACAGATACGCAGTATTTT. Translated, it gives CASSYYRPGTDTQYF. The V gene is TRBV6-5, the J gene TRBJ2-3; D perhaps matches TRBD1 (5 bases). V was trimmed by 3 bases and J by 3 bases, leaving 13 bases between them. Germline V gene lookup returns CDR1 MNHEY and CDR2 SVGAGI. The CDR3 contains 15 residues.

The gene calls are TRBV18 and TRBJ2-1; D possibly corresponds to TRBD2 (5 bases). Germline V gene data show CDR1 as KGHSH and CDR2 as LQKENI. V gave up 3 bases and J gave up 8 bases, with 14 bases separating them. The length of the CDR3 is 14 residues. The CDR3 here is CASSPGINGDEQFF. DNA of the CDR3: TGTGCCAGCTCACCCGGGATTAACGGGGATGAGCAGTTCTTC. The full variable domain, with the rest looked up from reference TRBV18 and TRBJ2-1, is NAGVMQNPRHLVRRRGQEARLRCSPMKGHSHVYWYRQLPEEGLKFMVYLQKENIIDESGMPKERFSAEFPKEGPSILRIQQVVRGDSAAYFCASSPGINGDEQFFGPGTRLTVL.

The rearrangement joins TRBV5-1 to TRBJ2-3, with 13 nucleotides matching TRBD2. Germline V gives CDR1 SGHRS, CDR2 YFSETQ. The V segment lost 3 bases and the J segment 3 bases; nucleotides outside the gene matches: 7. This CDR3 spans 17 amino acids. The CDR3 sequence is CASSSGTSGVRTDTQYF. The DNA for the CDR3 is TGCGCCAGCAGCTCCGGGACTAGCGGGGTTCGAACAGATACGCAGTATTTT. The full variable domain, in which reference TRBV5-1 and TRBJ2-3 provide the parts outside the CDR3, is KAGVTQTPRYLIKTRGQQVTLSCSPISGHRSVSWYQQTPGQGLQFLFEYFSETQRNKGNFPGRFSGRQFSNSRSEMNVSTLELGDSALYLCASSSGTSGVRTDTQYFGPGTRLTVL.

V is TRBV6-5 and J is TRBJ2-7, with D maybe TRBD1 (5 bases). CDR3 size: 12 residues. CDR1 is MNHEY, CDR2 SVGAGI, per germline. V lost 7 bases, J lost 6 bases, and 13 bases lay in between. CDR3 region: CASTNRGGEQYF. CDR3 DNA sequence: TGTGCCAGCACAAATAGGGGTGGCGAGCAGTACTTC.